The rows below give T cell receptor beta chains drawn from one sample of a study of regulatory T cells in long-lasting Graves disease. Via MiXCR, TCRdb re-called the multiplex PCR reads, giving one row per CDR3 protein. The sample includes roughly 610,000 distinct CDR3 sequences, 15% to 20% of them seen just once. The data were also submitted as part of a second study, on T cells in Graves' hyperthyroidism and ophthalmopathy.

This material consisted of peripheral blood mononuclear cells (PBMCs), taken at new diagnosis, from a patient treated with antithyroid drugs. The receptors derive from a man between 18 and 29 years old with Graves disease. The CDR3 runs from the conserved cysteine through the conserved F or W. Fields, in order: V gene, D gene, J gene, clone size, CDR3 DNA, CDR3 protein. A D gene is named only where the DNA matches it firmly. Some rows have no size entry. The others give once, few or many, or a class for an expanded clone.

TRBV12-3/TRBV12-4	TRBD2	TRBJ2-1	.	TGTGCCAGCTCGAAAGGGAGGGGTGAGCAGTTCTTC	CASSKGRGEQFF
TRBV2	TRBD1	TRBJ1-2	many	TGTGCCAGCTCGGGCGCCTCGGGACAGCTCTATGGCTACACCTTC	CASSGASGQLYGYTF
TRBV6-2/TRBV6-3	TRBD1	TRBJ1-5	many	TGTGCCACCGCTAGACAGGGGGACAATCAGCCCCAGCATTTT	CATARQGDNQPQHF
TRBV27	TRBD1	TRBJ2-7	many	TGTGCCAGCAGTTTCTCCGGAACAGGGGGCGGCGAGCAGTACTTC	CASSFSGTGGGEQYF
TRBV28	.	TRBJ2-5	once	TGTGCCAGCAGTTTCCGAGGTGGGACCCAGTACTTC	CASSFRGGTQYF
TRBV5-1	TRBD1	TRBJ2-5	many	TGCGCCAGCAGCTCGGGACAGGCCAAAGAGACCCAGTACTTC	CASSSGQAKETQYF
TRBV4-1	.	TRBJ2-2	.	TGCGCCAGCAGCCAAAGAGGGCGGAACACCGGGGAGCTGTTTTTT	CASSQRGRNTGELFF
TRBV2	.	TRBJ2-2	.	TGTGCCAGCAGTGAAGCCCCGACCATCACCGGGGAGCTGTTTTTT	CASSEAPTITGELFF
TRBV11-2	.	TRBJ2-1	many	TGTGCCAGCAGCTTAGATACCGGGAGCTCCTACAATGAGCAGTTCTTC	CASSLDTGSSYNEQFF
TRBV20-1	.	TRBJ2-7	many	TGCAGTGCTAGAGATCGGGGGAGATCTGTCTACGAGCAGTACTTC	CSARDRGRSVYEQYF